This T cell receptor (beta chain) was recorded in a study of human T cells and chemical hapten exposure. TCRdb passed the RACE reads through MiXCR, listing each CDR3 protein once. The table includes about 380,000 distinct CDR3 sequences, around 6% detected once. The time point denotes: patch test 2, 6 weeks after DPC sensitization. Treatment indicated: therapeutic diphenylcyclopropenone sensitization with weekly scalp DPC. This clonotype has more than one count but fewer than ten. The sample in question was whole blood, obtained in connection with sensitization to the hapten diphenylcyclopropenone (DPC). The sequence came from a young woman with alopecia areata. Some clones in this sample may be carry-over from other donors' samples.

The CDR3 DNA reads TGTGCCAGCAGTTCTAGGATAGATACGCAGTATTTT. Translation gives CASSSRIDTQYF. This chain links TRBV2 with TRBJ2-3; D call uncertain. Germline CDR1 SNHLY, CDR2 FYNNEI. This CDR3 region has 12 residues. V was shortened by 5 bases and J by 5 bases, with 8 bases between the two germline ends.